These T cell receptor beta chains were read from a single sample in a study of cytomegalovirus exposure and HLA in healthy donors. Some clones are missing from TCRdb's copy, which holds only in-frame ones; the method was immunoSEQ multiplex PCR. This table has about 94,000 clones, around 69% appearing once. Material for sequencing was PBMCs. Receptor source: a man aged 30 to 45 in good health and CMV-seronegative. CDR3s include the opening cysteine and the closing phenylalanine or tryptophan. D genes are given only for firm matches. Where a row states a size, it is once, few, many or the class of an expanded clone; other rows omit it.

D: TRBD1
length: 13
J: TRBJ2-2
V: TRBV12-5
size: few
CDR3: CASGSQGDGELFF
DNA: TGTGCTAGTGGTTCCCAGGGGGACGGGGAGCTGTTTTTT

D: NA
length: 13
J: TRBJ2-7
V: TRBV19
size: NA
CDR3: CASSIEAPNEQYF
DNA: TGTGCCAGTAGTATAGAGGCCCCCAACGAGCAGTACTTC

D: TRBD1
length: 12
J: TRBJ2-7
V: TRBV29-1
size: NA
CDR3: CSGRDRAYEQYF
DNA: TGCAGCGGCCGGGACAGGGCTTACGAGCAGTACTTC

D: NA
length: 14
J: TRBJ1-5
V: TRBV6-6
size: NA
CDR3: CASSFWRLAQPQHF
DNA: TGTGCCAGCAGTTTCTGGAGATTAGCTCAGCCCCAGCATTTT

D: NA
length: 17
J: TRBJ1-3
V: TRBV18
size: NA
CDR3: CASSPRDGRGGRNTIYF
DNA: TGTGCCAGCTCACCACGCGACGGGAGGGGAGGGCGAAACACCATATATTTT

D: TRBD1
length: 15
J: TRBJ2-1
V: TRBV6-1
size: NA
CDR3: CASSEAGTGYNEQFF
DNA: TGTGCCAGCAGTGAAGCCGGGACAGGGTACAATGAGCAGTTCTTC

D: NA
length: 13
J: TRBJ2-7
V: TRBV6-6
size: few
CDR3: CASRIGTLYEQYF
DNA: TGTGCCAGCAGGATCGGGACACTCTACGAGCAGTACTTC

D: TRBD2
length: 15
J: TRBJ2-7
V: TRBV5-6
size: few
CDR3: CASSLLGTSVYEQYF
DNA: TGTGCCAGCAGCCTCCTAGGGACTAGCGTCTACGAGCAGTACTTC

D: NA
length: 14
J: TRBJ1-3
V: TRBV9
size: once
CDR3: CASSVGSSGSTIYF
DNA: TGTGCCAGCAGCGTGGGGAGCTCTGGAAGCACCATATATTTT

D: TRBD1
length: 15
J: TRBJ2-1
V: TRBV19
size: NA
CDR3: CASRTGGYSYNEQFF
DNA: TGTGCCAGTAGGACAGGGGGCTACTCCTACAATGAGCAGTTCTTC

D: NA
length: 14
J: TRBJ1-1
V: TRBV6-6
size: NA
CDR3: CASSHGITETEAFF
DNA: TGTGCCAGCAGTCACGGTATAACAGAAACTGAAGCTTTCTTT

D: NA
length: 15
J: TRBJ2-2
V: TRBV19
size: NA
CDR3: CASSTGTINTGELFF
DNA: TGTGCCAGTAGTACAGGGACAATTAACACCGGGGAGCTGTTTTTT

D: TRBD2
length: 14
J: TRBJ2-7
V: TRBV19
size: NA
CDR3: CASRRTSGFYEQYF
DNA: TGTGCCAGTAGAAGGACTAGCGGGTTCTACGAGCAGTACTTC

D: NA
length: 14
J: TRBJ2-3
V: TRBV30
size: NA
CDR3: CAWSPTSSTDTQYF
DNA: TGTGCCTGGAGTCCCACTAGCAGCACAGATACGCAGTATTTT

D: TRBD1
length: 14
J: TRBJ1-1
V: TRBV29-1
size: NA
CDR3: CSVVGTGGFTEAFF
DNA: TGCAGCGTTGTTGGGACAGGGGGGTTCACTGAAGCTTTCTTT